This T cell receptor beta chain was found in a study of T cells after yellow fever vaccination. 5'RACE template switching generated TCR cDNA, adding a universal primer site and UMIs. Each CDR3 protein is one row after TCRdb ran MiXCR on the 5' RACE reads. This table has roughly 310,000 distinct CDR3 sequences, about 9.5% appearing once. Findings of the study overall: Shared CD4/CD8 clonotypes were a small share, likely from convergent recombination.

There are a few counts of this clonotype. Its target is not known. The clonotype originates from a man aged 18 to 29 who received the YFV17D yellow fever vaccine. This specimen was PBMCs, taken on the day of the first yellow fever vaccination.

The CDR3 region is CASRTGTNTGELFF. The DNA of the CDR3 is TGTGCCAGCAGAACCGGGACCAACACCGGGGAGCTGTTTTTT. The rearrangement links TRBV7-2 to TRBJ2-2; D is perhaps TRBD1 or TRBD2 (5 bases each). V was cut by 6 bases and J by 2 bases, with 10 bases left in between. The CDR3 loop spans 14 amino acids. The V gene's germline CDR1 is SGHTA and CDR2 FQGNSA.